This T cell receptor beta chain was recorded in a study of T-cell reconstitution after alpha-beta-depleted transplantation in children. The library targeted TCRbeta and was prepared with unique molecular identifiers. One entry per CDR3 protein results from TCRdb running MiXCR on the PCR reads. Seen here are about 270,000 distinct CDR3 sequences, 9.9% observed once, and the top ten hold around 10%. The CDR3 sequence is 15 residues long. Germline V lookup: CDR1 SNHLY, CDR2 FYNNEI. The V and J ends lost 4 bases and 1 base respectively, with 8 bases between them. The sample in question was PBMCs from the stem cell graft donor, obtained from the stem cell graft. V and J are TRBV2 and TRBJ1-6; D not certain. The sequence was obtained from a human donor who donated a stem cell graft to a child with SCID. This CDR3 reads CASSVIESYNSPLHF. CDR3 bases: TGTGCCAGCAGTGTCATCGAGTCCTATAATTCACCCCTCCACTTT.